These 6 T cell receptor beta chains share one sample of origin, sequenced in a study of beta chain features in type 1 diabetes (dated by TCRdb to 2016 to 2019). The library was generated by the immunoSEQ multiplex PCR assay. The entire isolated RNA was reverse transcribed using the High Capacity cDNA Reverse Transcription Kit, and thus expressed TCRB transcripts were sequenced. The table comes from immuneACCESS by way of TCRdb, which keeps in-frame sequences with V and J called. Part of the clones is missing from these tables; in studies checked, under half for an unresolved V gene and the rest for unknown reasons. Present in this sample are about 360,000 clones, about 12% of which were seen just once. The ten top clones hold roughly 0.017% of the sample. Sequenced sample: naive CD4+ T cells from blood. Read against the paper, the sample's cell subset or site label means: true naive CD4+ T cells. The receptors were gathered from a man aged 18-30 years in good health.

CDR3 DNA sequence: TGCGCCAGCAGCAGCGGGATGAACACTGAAGCTTTCTTT. Its translation: CASSSGMNTEAFF. This rearrangement joins TRBV5-1 to TRBJ1-1, with D unresolved. Trimming left V 4 bases short and J 0 bases short, with 7 bases between. Germline loops: CDR1 SGHRS, CDR2 YFSETQ. The CDR3 runs 13 residues.

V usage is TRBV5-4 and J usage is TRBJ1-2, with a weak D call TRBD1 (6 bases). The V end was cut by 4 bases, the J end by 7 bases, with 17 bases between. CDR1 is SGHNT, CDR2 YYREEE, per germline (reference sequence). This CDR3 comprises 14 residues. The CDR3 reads CASSAEQGFSGYTF. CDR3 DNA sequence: TGTGCCAGCAGCGCGGAACAGGGCTTCTCTGGCTACACCTTC.

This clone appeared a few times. CDR3 DNA: TGCAGCGTTGAATGGCTAGGGGAATACAATGAGCAGTTCTTC. It codes for CSVEWLGEYNEQFF. J is TRBJ2-1 and V is TRBV29-1; tentatively, D is TRBD1 (5 bases). The V end lost 2 bases, the J end lost 4 bases, and 12 bases lay between the germline ends. This CDR3 has 14 residues. The V gene's germline CDR1 is SQVTM and CDR2 ANQGSEA.

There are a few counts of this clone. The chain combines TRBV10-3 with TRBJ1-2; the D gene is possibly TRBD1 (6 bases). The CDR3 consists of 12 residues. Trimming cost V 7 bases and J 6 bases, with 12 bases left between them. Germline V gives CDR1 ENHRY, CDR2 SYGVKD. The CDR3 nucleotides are TGTGCCATCACTTACGACAGGAATGGCTACACCTTC. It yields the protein CAITYDRNGYTF.

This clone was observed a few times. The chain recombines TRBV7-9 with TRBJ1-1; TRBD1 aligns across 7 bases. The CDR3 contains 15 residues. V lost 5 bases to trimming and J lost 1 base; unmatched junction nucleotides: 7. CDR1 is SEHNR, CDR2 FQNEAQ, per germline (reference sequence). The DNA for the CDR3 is TGTGCCAGCAGCCCCTGGGGACAGCCGAACACTGAAGCTTTCTTT. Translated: CASSPWGQPNTEAFF.

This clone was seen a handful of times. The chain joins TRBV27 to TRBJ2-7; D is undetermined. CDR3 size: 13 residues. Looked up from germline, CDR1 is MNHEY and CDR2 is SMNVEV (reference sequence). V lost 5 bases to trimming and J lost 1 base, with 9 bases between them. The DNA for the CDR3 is TGTGCCAGCAGTGGAGAAGCATCCTACGAGCAGTACTTC. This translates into CASSGEASYEQYF.